This T cell receptor (beta chain) is from a study of siplizumab effects on memory and regulatory T cells. Clones were read by immunoSEQ multiplex PCR, and TCRdb kept only the in-frame ones, dropping some. This table holds over 70,000 clones, just under 90% found once. Trimming took 6 bases from V and 2 from J, leaving 8 bases between them. In germline, CDR1 is SGHAT, CDR2 FQNNGV. The CDR3 covers 12 residues. This rearrangement joins TRBV11-2 to TRBJ2-7; D remains ambiguous. The sample taken for sequencing was CD4+ T cells sorted from blood. The TCR sequence derives from a human donor in good health. CDR3 protein: CASSYLTYEQYF. CDR3 bases: TGTGCCAGCAGTTACTTGACCTACGAGCAGTACTTC.